These 14 T cell receptor beta chains were sequenced from one sample in a study of cytomegalovirus exposure and HLA in healthy donors. Profiling relied on immunoSEQ multiplex PCR, and the TCRdb table lists in-frame clones only, not all of them. The sample lists approximately 58,000 clones, 75% to 95% occurring once. Sequencing was performed on PBMCs. These receptors were taken from a woman younger than 45 in good health and CMV-seronegative.

The chain uses TRBV30 and TRBJ1-1; D is perhaps TRBD1 (6 bases). The CDR3 extends over 13 amino acids. In germline, CDR1 is GTSNPN, CDR2 SVGIG (reference sequence). Trimming pared 4 bases from V and 10 bases from J, leaving 19 bases between. The CDR3 DNA reads as TGTGCCTGGAAGCACTCGGGGGGCGCGGGAGCTTTCTTT. Its protein product is CAWKHSGGAGAFF.

This chain links TRBV2 with TRBJ1-2; 7 bases agree with TRBD1. The CDR3 loop spans 16 amino acids. In germline, CDR1 is SNHLY, CDR2 FYNNEI. Unmatched junction bases numbered 13, after V lost 2 bases and J lost 7 bases. The CDR3 DNA is TGTGCCAGCAGTGAAAATCCCGCAGGGGGGATAGGTGGCTACACCTTC. It yields the protein CASSENPAGGIGGYTF.

The chain has TRBV29-1 and TRBJ2-7; 10 bases map to TRBD1. The germline CDR1 and CDR2 sequences are SQVTM and ANQGSEA. V lost 5 bases, J lost 3 bases, and 10 bases stayed unmatched. This CDR3 region has 15 residues. The CDR3 reads CSVKLWDRGLYEQYF. CDR3 bases: TGCAGCGTTAAGCTTTGGGACAGGGGTCTCTACGAGCAGTACTTC.

The genes are TRBV5-1 and TRBJ2-7, with 10 bases that match TRBD2. This CDR3 is built from 16 residues. J lost 6 bases, V lost 0 bases, and 9 bases had no gene match. The germline CDR1 and CDR2 sequences are SGHRS and YFSETQ. The CDR3 sequence: CASSLAASGSMAEQYF. The CDR3 nucleotides read TGCGCCAGCAGCTTGGCAGCTAGCGGGAGTATGGCCGAGCAGTACTTC.

The chain uses TRBV5-1 and TRBJ2-5; 10 nucleotides align to TRBD2. V dropped 2 bases and J dropped 1; count of bases not matched to a gene: 5. The CDR3 totals 16 residues. Germline CDR1 is SGHRS and CDR2 is YFSETQ. CDR3 bases: TGCGCCAGCAGCTTAGACTCTAGCGGGAGCCAAGAGACCCAGTACTTC. Its protein product is CASSLDSSGSQETQYF. Using reference TRBV5-1 and TRBJ2-5 for the parts outside the CDR3, the full variable domain is KAGVTQTPRYLIKTRGQQVTLSCSPISGHRSVSWYQQTPGQGLQFLFEYFSETQRNKGNFPGRFSGRQFSNSRSEMNVSTLELGDSALYLCASSLDSSGSQETQYFGPGTRLLVL.

The chain carries TRBV19 and TRBJ2-7; possibly TRBD1 for D (6 bases). The V end lost 9 bases, the J end lost 3 bases, and 9 bases lay between the germline ends. This CDR3 contains 11 residues. CDR1 and CDR2 from the germline V gene are LNHDA and SQIVND (reference sequence). In DNA, the CDR3 is TGTGCCAGCGGACAGTACTACGAGCAGTACTTC. Translation gives CASGQYYEQYF. The variable domain in full, with the rest retrieved from reference TRBV19 and TRBJ2-7, is DGGITQSPKYLFRKEGQNVTLSCEQNLNHDAMYWYRQDPGQGLRLIYYSQIVNDFQKGDIAEGYSVSREKKESFPLTVTSAQKNPTAFYLCASGQYYEQYFGPGTRLTVT.

This clone was counted between two and nine times. The V call is TRBV9, the J call TRBJ2-2; 7 nucleotides align to TRBD2. Germline V gene sequence: CDR1 SGDLS, CDR2 YYNGEE. This CDR3 is 16 amino acids long. V trimming: 0 bases; J trimming: 7 bases; junction bases outside the gene matches: 9. The CDR3 region is CASSVAAGAGGGELFF. The CDR3 DNA is TGTGCCAGCAGCGTAGCGGCGGGAGCTGGGGGCGGGGAGCTGTTTTTT.

In this sample, this clone turned up once. The chain is built from TRBV7-9 and TRBJ2-1; 12 nucleotides align to TRBD2. V lost 5 bases to trimming and J lost 9 bases; unmatched junction nucleotides: 11. Germline assignment: CDR1 SEHNR and CDR2 FQNEAQ (reference sequence). This CDR3 contains 16 residues. This CDR3 reads CASSPPGASGRAEQFF. Written as DNA, the CDR3 is TGTGCCAGCAGCCCCCCCGGGGCTAGCGGGAGGGCTGAGCAGTTCTTC.

The chain links TRBV2 to TRBJ2-3, with 7 nucleotides matching TRBD2. This CDR3 is 15 amino acids long. CDR1 and CDR2 from the germline V gene are SNHLY and FYNNEI. J lost 6 bases, V lost 6 bases, and 12 bases had no gene match. The CDR3 nucleotides read TGTGCCAGCAGGGTGCGGGGCGGGAGTGCCGATACGCAGTATTTT. Translating gives CASRVRGGSADTQYF. The complete variable domain, with remaining parts taken from reference TRBV2 and TRBJ2-3, reads EPEVTQTPSHQVTQMGQEVILRCVPISNHLYFYWYRQILGQKVEFLVSFYNNEISEKSEIFDDQFSVERPDGSNFTLKIRSTKLEDSAMYFCASRVRGGSADTQYFGPGTRLTVL.

J is TRBJ1-1 and V is TRBV29-1, with D possibly TRBD1 on 6 matching bases. This CDR3 contains 12 residues. The germline gives CDR1 SQVTM, CDR2 ANQGSEA. V lost 3 bases to trimming and J lost 6 bases, with 11 bases between them. The CDR3 loop reads CSVDPGVAEAFF. For the CDR3, the DNA is TGCAGCGTTGATCCAGGGGTTGCTGAAGCTTTCTTT. Looking up the rest from reference TRBV29-1 and TRBJ1-1 gives the full variable domain: SAVISQKPSRDICQRGTSLTIQCQVDSQVTMMFWYRQQPGQSLTLIATANQGSEATYESGFVIDKFPISRPNLTFSTLTVSNMSPEDSSIYLCSVDPGVAEAFFGQGTRLTVV.

This clone was detected only once. The chain couples TRBV7-3 to TRBJ2-2, with a tentative D call TRBD2 (7 bases). CDR1 and CDR2 from the germline V gene are SGHTA and FQGTGA. The length of the CDR3 is 15 residues. Between the trimmed V and J ends, which lost 4 bases and 5 bases, there was a span of 14 bases. In nucleotides, the CDR3 is TGTGCCAGCAGCTCCCAAGGGGGAGGGACCGGGGAGCTGTTTTTT. This gives the protein CASSSQGGGTGELFF.

The V call is TRBV27, the J call TRBJ2-1; 7 bases align to TRBD1. Germline V lookup: CDR1 MNHEY, CDR2 SMNVEV (reference sequence). After removal of 5 bases from V and 6 bases from J, the junction contained 4 bases not matched to a gene. The CDR3 covers 13 residues. The DNA of the CDR3 is TGTGCCAGCAGTCGGACAGGAGGCAATGAGCAGTTCTTC. It is translated as CASSRTGGNEQFF.

The CDR3 DNA is TGTGCCAGCAGCGTAGGGGGGACTAGCGGCTACGAGCAGTACTTC. This gives the protein CASSVGGTSGYEQYF. V and J are TRBV9 and TRBJ2-7; 11 nucleotides align to TRBD2. The junction had 2 bases not matched to a gene; V was cut back by 0 bases and J by 3 bases. This CDR3 spans 15 amino acids. CDR1 SGDLS and CDR2 YYNGEE come from the germline V gene. Using reference TRBV9 and TRBJ2-7 for the parts outside the CDR3, the full variable domain is DSGVTQTPKHLITATGQRVTLRCSPRSGDLSVYWYQQSLDQGLQFLIQYYNGEERAKGNILERFSAQQFPDLHSELNLSSLELGDSALYFCASSVGGTSGYEQYFGPGTRLTVT.

CDR3 amino acids: CASSQDRDREYEQYF. The CDR3 coding sequence is TGCGCCAGCAGCCAAGATCGAGACAGGGAATACGAGCAGTACTTC. This rearrangement joins TRBV4-3 to TRBJ2-7; the match to TRBD1 covers 7 bases. J was trimmed by 4 bases and V by 0 bases; bases with no gene match: 6. This CDR3 is built from 15 residues. From germline, CDR1 is LGHNA and CDR2 YSLEER.